These 6 T cell receptor beta chains originate from one sample sequenced in a study of T cell responses to AZD1222 COVID-19 vaccine. Clones were sequenced by immunoSEQ multiplex PCR, and TCRdb holds only the in-frame ones, with some missing. The table lists about 110,000 clones, 80% to 95% of them singletons. The input for sequencing was peripheral blood, taken 28 days after the second AZD1222 dose. These receptors originate from an adult who received the AZD1222 COVID-19 vaccine.

The chain carries TRBV2 and TRBJ1-5; D is ambiguous. The CDR3 covers 16 residues. V was pared by 5 bases and J by 2 bases, with 16 bases between. CDR1 is SNHLY and CDR2 is FYNNEI in the germline V gene. CDR3 loop: CASSKLLGSGNQPQHF. CDR3 coding DNA: TGTGCCAGCAGTAAACTTCTGGGGTCGGGCAATCAGCCCCAGCATTTT.

The chain joins TRBV9 to TRBJ2-4; 9 bases fit TRBD2. Germline V gives CDR1 SGDLS, CDR2 YYNGEE. The CDR3 length is 19 residues. V gave up 4 bases and J gave up 3 bases; unmatched junction bases: 17. CDR3 sequence: CASSPHVGGGAVGKNIQYF. In DNA, the CDR3 is TGTGCCAGCAGCCCCCACGTCGGCGGGGGGGCCGTAGGCAAAAACATTCAGTACTTC.

This chain joins TRBV19 and TRBJ1-1, with TRBD1 identical over 9 bases. The CDR3 extends over 12 amino acids. Looked up from germline, CDR1 is LNHDA and CDR2 is SQIVND (reference sequence). Trimming removed 10 bases from V and 5 bases from J; junction bases left unmatched: 5. The CDR3 DNA reads TGTGCCACGGGACAGGGATGGACTGAAGCTTTCTTT. Its translation: CATGQGWTEAFF. Supplemented by reference TRBV19 and TRBJ1-1, the full variable domain reads DGGITQSPKYLFRKEGQNVTLSCEQNLNHDAMYWYRQDPGQGLRLIYYSQIVNDFQKGDIAEGYSVSREKKESFPLTVTSAQKNPTAFYLCATGQGWTEAFFGQGTRLTVV.

This chain uses TRBV10-3 with TRBJ1-5; the D gene is possibly TRBD1 (6 bases). The V end was cut by 0 bases, the J end by 0 bases, with 18 bases between. Germline assignment: CDR1 ENHRY and CDR2 SYGVKD. The length of the CDR3 is 19 residues. CDR3 coding DNA: TGTGCCATCAGTGAGTCGCCAGGGGAGGCCCTTTATAGCAATCAGCCCCAGCATTTT. This gives the protein CAISESPGEALYSNQPQHF.

The chain is built from TRBV7-9 and TRBJ1-2; the D is unclear. The CDR3 is made up of 13 amino acids. The V end lost 3 bases, the J end lost 2 bases, and 7 bases lay between the germline ends. CDR1 is SEHNR, CDR2 FQNEAQ, per germline (reference sequence). The CDR3 is CASSFWTNYGYTF. CDR3 nucleotide sequence: TGTGCCAGCAGCTTCTGGACGAACTATGGCTACACCTTC.

The chain joins TRBV7-2 to TRBJ1-1; D might be TRBD1 (5 bases). The CDR3 loop spans 16 amino acids. Deletions cut 0 bases from V and 0 bases from J, with 11 bases between. CDR1 and CDR2 from the germline V gene are SGHTA and FQGNSA. The CDR3 sequence is CASSLAGDPMNTEAFF. CDR3 DNA sequence: TGTGCCAGCAGCTTAGCGGGGGACCCTATGAACACTGAAGCTTTCTTT.